The 15 T cell receptor beta chains given below trace back to one sample, sequenced in a study of blood T cell repertoires in COVID-19. Clones were read by immunoSEQ multiplex PCR, and TCRdb kept only the in-frame ones, dropping some. This repertoire shows about 300,000 clones, 75% to 95% found once; its top ten account for about 7%. The sequencing sample was made of peripheral blood. The receptors derive from a woman under 40 with COVID-19, enrolled during active disease.

The chain couples TRBV4-1 to TRBJ2-5, with D perhaps TRBD1 (6 bases). The V gene lost 0 bases and the J gene lost 5 bases, with 13 bases spanning the gap. Germline loops: CDR1 MGHRA, CDR2 YSYEKL. This CDR3 is 15 amino acids long. CDR3 coding DNA: TGCGCCAGCAGCCAAGATCGGGGCACAGGGGAGACCCAGTACTTC. As protein: CASSQDRGTGETQYF.

The chain uses TRBV27 and TRBJ2-1; the match to TRBD1 covers 8 bases. The V and J ends lost 6 bases and 2 bases, in that order; junction bases with no gene match: 6. The CDR3 extends over 15 amino acids. In germline, CDR1 is MNHEY, CDR2 SMNVEV (reference sequence). This CDR3 reads CASRTGAPAYNEQFF. In nucleotides, the CDR3 is TGTGCCAGCAGGACAGGGGCCCCCGCCTACAATGAGCAGTTCTTC.

This chain links TRBV19 with TRBJ2-1; D might be TRBD2 (6 bases). The CDR3 totals 13 residues. Trimming stripped 6 bases from V and 6 bases from J, with 12 bases between. Germline V gene lookup returns CDR1 LNHDA and CDR2 SQIVND (reference sequence). The CDR3 DNA follows: TGTGCCAGTAGCTTCGGGAGACTCAATGAGCAGTTCTTC. Translated, it gives CASSFGRLNEQFF.

The chain is built from TRBV15 and TRBJ1-4, with 8 bases identical to TRBD1. The CDR3 totals 16 residues. The V and J ends lost 1 base and 6 bases, in that order; junction bases with no gene match: 7. In germline, CDR1 is LNHNV, CDR2 YYDKDF (reference sequence). The CDR3 is CATSRADRGGDEKLFF. CDR3 coding DNA: TGTGCCACCAGCAGAGCTGACAGGGGAGGTGATGAAAAACTGTTTTTT. The full variable domain, with the rest looked up from reference TRBV15 and TRBJ1-4, is DAMVIQNPRYQVTQFGKPVTLSCSQTLNHNVMYWYQQKSSQAPKLLFHYYDKDFNNEADTPDNFQSRRPNTSFCFLDIRSPGLGDTAMYLCATSRADRGGDEKLFFGSGTQLSVL.

The V call is TRBV10-3, the J call TRBJ1-1; 7 nucleotides align to TRBD1. V dropped 10 bases and J dropped 3; count of bases not matched to a gene: 11. The CDR3 is 14 residues long. Germline V lookup: CDR1 ENHRY, CDR2 SYGVKD. DNA of the CDR3: TGTGCCACCTACGACAGGGATTTGTACACTGAAGCTTTCTTT. Translation: CATYDRDLYTEAFF.

V usage is TRBV5-1 and J usage is TRBJ2-1; the match to TRBD2 covers 14 bases. This CDR3 region has 17 residues. V shed 7 bases and J 2 bases; nucleotides not matched to a gene: 8. Germline CDR1 reads SGHRS; CDR2 reads YFSETQ. CDR3 in amino acids: CASQTGTSGSPYNEQFF. CDR3 DNA: TGCGCCAGCCAAACCGGGACTAGCGGGAGCCCCTACAATGAGCAGTTCTTC.

The chain combines TRBV28 with TRBJ2-1; D might be TRBD1 (6 bases). Trimming cost V 4 bases and J 7 bases, with 11 bases left between them. There are 13 residues in the CDR3. Germline CDR1 MDHEN, CDR2 SYDVKM. The CDR3 sequence: CASSSQGRNEQFF. The CDR3 DNA reads as TGTGCCAGCAGTTCACAGGGCAGGAATGAGCAGTTCTTC.

The V and J genes are TRBV9 and TRBJ1-2; 11 bases are shared with TRBD1. This CDR3 has 16 amino acids. Germline CDR1 and CDR2: SGDLS and YYNGEE. J gave up 8 bases and V 4 bases, and 13 bases lay outside the gene matches. The CDR3 sequence: CASSLSLVDRGRGYTF. DNA of the CDR3: TGTGCCAGCAGCCTTAGCCTGGTGGACAGGGGGCGCGGCTACACCTTC.

The chain joins TRBV7-2 to TRBJ1-1; D unclear. The CDR3 has 13 residues. Germline values: CDR1 SGHTA, CDR2 FQGNSA. The germline V and J ends were trimmed by 3 bases and 8 bases, with 13 bases remaining between them. The CDR3, as DNA: TGTGCCAGCAGCTTGTACGGGAGTGGGGAAGCTTTCTTT. This gives the protein CASSLYGSGEAFF.

The J gene is TRBJ1-6, the V gene TRBV5-1, with D perhaps matching TRBD1 (5 bases). Germline lookup yields CDR1 SGHRS and CDR2 YFSETQ. The CDR3 runs to 16 residues. V was trimmed by 5 bases and J by 7 bases, leaving 19 bases between them. The CDR3 nucleotides are TGCGCCAGCAGGGAGGGGACGGGACTACAGAATTCACCCCTCCACTTT. It encodes CASREGTGLQNSPLHF. The full variable domain, completed using reference TRBV5-1 and TRBJ1-6, is KAGVTQTPRYLIKTRGQQVTLSCSPISGHRSVSWYQQTPGQGLQFLFEYFSETQRNKGNFPGRFSGRQFSNSRSEMNVSTLELGDSALYLCASREGTGLQNSPLHFGNGTRLTVT.

The J gene is TRBJ2-2, the V gene TRBV4-1; TRBD1 is a possible D gene (5 bases). The ends were cut back, 1 base at V and 3 bases at J, with 9 bases in the middle. CDR1 and CDR2 (germline): MGHRA, YSYEKL. The CDR3 sequence is 15 residues long. CDR3 amino acids: CASSQVLQDTGELFF. CDR3 coding DNA: TGCGCCAGCAGCCAAGTATTACAGGACACCGGGGAGCTGTTTTTT.

On this clone itself: This is likely a read error, given that the CDR3 carries no conserved phenylalanine or tryptophan at its end. Because the CDR3's place on the DNA is in doubt, the DNA is left out and the CDR3 is given as listed by TCRdb. The chain's CDR3 is CASTLGGVRAGGHY. The chain is built from TRBV2 and TRBJ1-1; the DNA was not used to check the table's D call, TRBD1. Germline values: CDR1 SNHLY, CDR2 FYNNEI. The CDR3 numbers 14 amino acids, ends counted.

The chain combines TRBV4-1 with TRBJ1-1, with 9 bases lining up with TRBD1. V gave up 4 bases and J gave up 5 bases; unmatched junction bases: 8. From germline, CDR1 is MGHRA and CDR2 YSYEKL. There are 15 residues in the CDR3. CDR3 residues: CASSPMDRGGTEAFF. The CDR3 nucleotides are TGCGCCAGCAGCCCTATGGACAGGGGAGGTACTGAAGCTTTCTTT.

The V call is TRBV14, the J call TRBJ1-2; D is unresolved. CDR3 size: 13 residues. The V gene's germline CDR1 is SGHDN and CDR2 FVKESK. With 4 bases removed from V and 0 bases from J, the gap between germline ends came to 6 bases. CDR3 nucleotide sequence: TGTGCCAGCAGCCTCGGGGCTAACTATGGCTACACCTTC. Its protein is CASSLGANYGYTF.

The chain recombines TRBV25-1 with TRBJ2-1, with 7 bases aligning to TRBD1. The CDR3 is made up of 16 amino acids. CDR1 is MGHDK, CDR2 SYGVNS, per germline. V was clipped by 5 bases and J by 5 bases; unmatched bases: 12. This chain's CDR3 is CASSSPPGQVNNEQFF. The DNA for the CDR3 is TGTGCCAGCAGTTCCCCCCCCGGACAGGTAAACAATGAGCAGTTCTTC.